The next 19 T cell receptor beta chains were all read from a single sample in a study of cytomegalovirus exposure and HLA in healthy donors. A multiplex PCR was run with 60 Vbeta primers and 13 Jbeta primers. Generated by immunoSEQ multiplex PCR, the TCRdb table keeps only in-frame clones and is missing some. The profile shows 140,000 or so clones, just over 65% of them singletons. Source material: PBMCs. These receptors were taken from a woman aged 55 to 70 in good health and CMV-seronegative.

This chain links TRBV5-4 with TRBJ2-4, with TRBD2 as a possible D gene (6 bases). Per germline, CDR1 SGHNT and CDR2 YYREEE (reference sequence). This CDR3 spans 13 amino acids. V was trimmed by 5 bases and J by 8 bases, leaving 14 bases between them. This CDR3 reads CASSISGGDIQYF. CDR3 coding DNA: TGTGCCAGCAGTATTTCAGGCGGGGACATTCAGTACTTC.

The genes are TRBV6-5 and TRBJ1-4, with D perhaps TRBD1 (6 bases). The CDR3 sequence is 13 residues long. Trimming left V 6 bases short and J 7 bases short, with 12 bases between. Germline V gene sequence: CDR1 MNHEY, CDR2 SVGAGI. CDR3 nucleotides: TGTGCCAGCAGAACAGGGTTCGCTGAAAAACTGTTTTTT. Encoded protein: CASRTGFAEKLFF.

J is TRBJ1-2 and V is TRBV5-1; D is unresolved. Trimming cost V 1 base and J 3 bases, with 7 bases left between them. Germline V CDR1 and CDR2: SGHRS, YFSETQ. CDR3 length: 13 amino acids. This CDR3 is CASSLRSDYGYTF. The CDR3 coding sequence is TGCGCCAGCAGCTTGCGTTCGGACTATGGCTACACCTTC.

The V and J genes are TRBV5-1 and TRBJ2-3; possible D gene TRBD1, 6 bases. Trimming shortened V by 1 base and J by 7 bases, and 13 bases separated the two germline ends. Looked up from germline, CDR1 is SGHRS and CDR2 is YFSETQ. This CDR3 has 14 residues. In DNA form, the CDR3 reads TGCGCCAGCAGCTTGAAGGGGGTAGGATATACGCAGTATTTT. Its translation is CASSLKGVGYTQYF. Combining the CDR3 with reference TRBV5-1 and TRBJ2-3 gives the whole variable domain KAGVTQTPRYLIKTRGQQVTLSCSPISGHRSVSWYQQTPGQGLQFLFEYFSETQRNKGNFPGRFSGRQFSNSRSEMNVSTLELGDSALYLCASSLKGVGYTQYFGPGTRLTVL.

The CDR3 region is CASSLGQASGANVLTF. The CDR3 DNA reads as TGTGCCAGCAGCTTAGGGCAGGCCTCTGGGGCCAACGTCCTGACTTTC. The chain carries TRBV11-2 and TRBJ2-6; D is uncertain. Between the trimmed V and J ends, which lost 1 base and 0 bases, there was a span of 7 bases. The CDR3 has 16 residues. CDR1 is SGHAT and CDR2 is FQNNGV in the germline V gene.

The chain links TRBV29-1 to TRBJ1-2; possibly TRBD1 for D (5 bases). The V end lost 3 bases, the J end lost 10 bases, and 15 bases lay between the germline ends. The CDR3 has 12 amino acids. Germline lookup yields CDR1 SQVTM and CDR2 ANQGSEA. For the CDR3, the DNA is TGCAGCGTTGAGGGGGGAGTAGAAGACTACACCTTC. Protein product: CSVEGGVEDYTF.

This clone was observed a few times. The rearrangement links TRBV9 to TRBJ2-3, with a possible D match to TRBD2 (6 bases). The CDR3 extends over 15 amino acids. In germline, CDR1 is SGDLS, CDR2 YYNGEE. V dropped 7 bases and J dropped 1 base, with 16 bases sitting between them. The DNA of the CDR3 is TGTGCCAGCGCAGCCTTAGCGGACCGCACAGATACGCAGTATTTT. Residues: CASAALADRTDTQYF.

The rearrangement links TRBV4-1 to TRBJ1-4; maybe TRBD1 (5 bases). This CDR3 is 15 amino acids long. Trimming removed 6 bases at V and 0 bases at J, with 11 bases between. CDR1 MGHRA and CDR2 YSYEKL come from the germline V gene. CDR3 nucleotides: TGCGCCAGCAGAAGTATCAGGGCAACTAATGAAAAACTGTTTTTT. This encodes CASRSIRATNEKLFF.

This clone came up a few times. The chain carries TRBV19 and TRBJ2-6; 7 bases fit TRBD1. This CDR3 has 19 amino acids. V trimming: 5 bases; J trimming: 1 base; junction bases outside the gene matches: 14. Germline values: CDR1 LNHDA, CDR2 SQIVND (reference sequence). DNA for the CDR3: TGTGCCAGTAGTCCCAGGACAGGATTTTCGTTGTCTGGGGCCAACGTCCTGACTTTC. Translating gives CASSPRTGFSLSGANVLTF. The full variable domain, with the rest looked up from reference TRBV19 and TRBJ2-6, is DGGITQSPKYLFRKEGQNVTLSCEQNLNHDAMYWYRQDPGQGLRLIYYSQIVNDFQKGDIAEGYSVSREKKESFPLTVTSAQKNPTAFYLCASSPRTGFSLSGANVLTFGAGSRLTVL.

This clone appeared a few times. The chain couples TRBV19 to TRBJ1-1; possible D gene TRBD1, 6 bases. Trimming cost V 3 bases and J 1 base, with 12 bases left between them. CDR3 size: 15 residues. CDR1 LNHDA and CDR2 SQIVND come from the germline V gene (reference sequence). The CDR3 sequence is CASSMRGIRNTEAFF. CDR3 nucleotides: TGTGCCAGTAGTATGAGGGGGATTAGGAACACTGAAGCTTTCTTT.

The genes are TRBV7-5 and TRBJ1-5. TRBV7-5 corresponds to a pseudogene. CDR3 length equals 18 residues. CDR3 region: CVRSLPGLTPYSNQPQHF. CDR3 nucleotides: TGTGTCAGAAGCCTTCCGGGACTGACCCCTTATAGCAATCAGCCCCAGCATTTT.

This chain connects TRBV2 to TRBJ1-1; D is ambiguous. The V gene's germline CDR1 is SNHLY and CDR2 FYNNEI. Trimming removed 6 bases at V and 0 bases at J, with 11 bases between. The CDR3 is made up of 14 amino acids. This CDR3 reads CASSLITMNTEAFF. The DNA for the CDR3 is TGTGCCAGCAGCCTGATTACTATGAACACTGAAGCTTTCTTT.

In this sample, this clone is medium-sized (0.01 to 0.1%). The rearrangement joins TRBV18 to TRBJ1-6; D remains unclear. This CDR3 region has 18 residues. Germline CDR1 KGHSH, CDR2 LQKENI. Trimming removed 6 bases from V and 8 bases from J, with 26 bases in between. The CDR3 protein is CASSQFPGASSGDSPLHF. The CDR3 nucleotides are TGTGCCAGCTCGCAATTCCCGGGTGCCTCGAGCGGGGATTCACCCCTCCACTTT.

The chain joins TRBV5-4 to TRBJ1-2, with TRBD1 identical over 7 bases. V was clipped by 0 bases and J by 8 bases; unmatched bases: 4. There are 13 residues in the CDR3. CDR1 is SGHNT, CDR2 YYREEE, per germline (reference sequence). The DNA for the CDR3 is TGTGCCAGCAGCTTGGTGCCAGGGGGGGGCTACACCTTC. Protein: CASSLVPGGGYTF.

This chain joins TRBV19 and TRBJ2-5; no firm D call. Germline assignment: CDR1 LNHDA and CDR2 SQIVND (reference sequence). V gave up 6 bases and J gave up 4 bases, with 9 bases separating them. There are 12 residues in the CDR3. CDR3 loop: CASSDKGETQYF. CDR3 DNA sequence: TGTGCCAGTAGCGACAAAGGAGAGACCCAGTACTTC.

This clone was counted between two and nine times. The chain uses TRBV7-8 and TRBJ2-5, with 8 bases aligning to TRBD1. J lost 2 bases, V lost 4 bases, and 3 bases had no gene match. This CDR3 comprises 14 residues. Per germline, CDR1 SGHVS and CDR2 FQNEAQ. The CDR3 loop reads CASSSDRVQETQYF. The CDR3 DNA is TGTGCCAGCAGCTCGGACAGGGTTCAAGAGACCCAGTACTTC.

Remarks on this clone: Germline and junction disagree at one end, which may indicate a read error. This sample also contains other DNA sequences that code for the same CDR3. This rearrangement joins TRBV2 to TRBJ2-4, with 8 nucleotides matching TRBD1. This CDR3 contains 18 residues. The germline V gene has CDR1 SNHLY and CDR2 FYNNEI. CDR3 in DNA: TGTGCCAGCAGTGAACGTGGCAGGGGGCGAGTAGCCAAAAACATCCAGTACTTC. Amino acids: CASSERGRGRVAKNIQYF.

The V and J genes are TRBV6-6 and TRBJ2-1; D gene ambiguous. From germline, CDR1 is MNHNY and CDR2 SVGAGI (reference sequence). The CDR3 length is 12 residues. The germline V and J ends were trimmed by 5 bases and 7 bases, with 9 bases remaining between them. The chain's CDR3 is CASSQTRNEQFF. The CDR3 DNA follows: TGTGCCAGCAGTCAGACAAGGAATGAGCAGTTCTTC.

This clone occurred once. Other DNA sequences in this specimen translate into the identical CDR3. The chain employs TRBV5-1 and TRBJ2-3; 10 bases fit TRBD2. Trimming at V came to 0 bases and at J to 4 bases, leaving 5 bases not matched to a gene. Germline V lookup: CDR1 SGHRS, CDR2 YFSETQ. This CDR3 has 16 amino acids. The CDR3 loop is CASSLASGGAADTQYF. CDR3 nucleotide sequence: TGCGCCAGCAGCTTGGCCAGCGGGGGGGCGGCAGATACGCAGTATTTT.